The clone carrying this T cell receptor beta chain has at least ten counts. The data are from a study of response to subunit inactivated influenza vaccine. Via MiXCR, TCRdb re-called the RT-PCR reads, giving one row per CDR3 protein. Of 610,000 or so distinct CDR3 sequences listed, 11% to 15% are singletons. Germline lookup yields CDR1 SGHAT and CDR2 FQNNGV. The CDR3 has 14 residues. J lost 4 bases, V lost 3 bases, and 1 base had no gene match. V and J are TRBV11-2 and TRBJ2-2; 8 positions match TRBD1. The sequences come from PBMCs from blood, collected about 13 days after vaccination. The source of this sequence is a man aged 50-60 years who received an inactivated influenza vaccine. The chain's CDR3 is CASSLDRATGELFF. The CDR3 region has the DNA TGTGCCAGCAGCTTGGACAGGGCCACCGGGGAGCTGTTTTTT.